This T cell receptor (beta chain) was obtained from a study of control samples from healthy donors and cancer patients. This CDR3 comprises 14 residues. Germline CDR1 is SGHTS and CDR2 is YDEGEE. V lost 4 bases, J lost 5 bases, and 5 bases stayed unmatched. Assay used: immunoSEQ multiplex PCR; TCRdb lists only in-frame clones, some missing. The sample contains some 410,000 clones, 90% of which appear only once. The clonotype was recovered from a man aged 35 to 55 with head and neck cancer. The material sequenced was PBMCs. The chain has TRBV5-8 and TRBJ2-5, with 10 bases matching TRBD1. This chain's CDR3 is CASSLTGGPETQYF. CDR3 DNA sequence: TGTGCCAGCAGCCTGACAGGGGGCCCGGAGACCCAGTACTTC.